The 9 T cell receptor beta chains below come from one sample, sequenced in a study of blood T cells in healthy people across ages. Combining a sample-barcoded 5' primer with a J-beta primer mix, a second PCR ran for about 7 to 11 cycles. From the 5' RACE reads, TCRdb called clonotypes with MiXCR, one entry per CDR3 protein. Of 1.5 million to 2 million distinct CDR3 sequences listed, roughly 28% are singletons. The sequencing sample was made of blood. The receptors derive from a woman aged 25 to 39 in good health.

The chain links TRBV10-3 to TRBJ2-1; D ambiguous. V lost 1 base to trimming and J lost 10 bases, with 5 bases between them. The CDR3 has 11 residues. Germline-derived CDR1 and CDR2 are ENHRY and SYGVKD. The CDR3 is CAISEFDEQFF. DNA of the CDR3: TGTGCCATCAGTGAGTTTGACGAGCAGTTCTTC.

Turning to this clonotype: A much larger clone lies a single base off, so this may be a read error. This sequence joins TRBV29-1 and TRBJ1-4, with 9 bases that match TRBD1. J lost 5 bases, V lost 7 bases, and 2 bases had no gene match. This CDR3 has 12 amino acids. CDR1 SQVTM and CDR2 ANQGSEA come from the germline V gene. In DNA, the CDR3 is TGCAGCGGCGGGACAGGGAATGAAAAACTGTTTTTT. Translating gives CSGGTGNEKLFF.

Comment on this clonotype: This could be a read error, since a much larger clone is one nucleotide away. The genes are TRBV6-6 and TRBJ2-5; 9 nucleotides match TRBD1. Germline trimming cut 6 bases from V and 7 bases from J; bases unmatched to any gene: 9. The CDR3 extends over 14 amino acids. Germline V gene lookup returns CDR1 MNHNY and CDR2 SVGAGI (reference sequence). DNA for the CDR3: TGTGCCAGCAGAAATCCGGGACAGGGAGTGACCCAGTACTTC. Translated: CASRNPGQGVTQYF.

The chain employs TRBV12-3 or TRBV12-4 and TRBJ1-4; maybe TRBD1 (6 bases). The CDR3 sequence is 15 residues long. V gave up 6 bases and J gave up 5 bases, with 16 bases separating them. The CDR3 nucleotides read TGTGCCAGCAGACTGAACGACAGGAGAAATGAAAAACTGTTTTTT. Encoded protein: CASRLNDRRNEKLFF.

About this clonotype itself: A junction end diverges from the germline sequence, so it may reflect a read error. V is TRBV29-1 and J is TRBJ1-5, with D maybe TRBD1 (6 bases). CDR1 is SQVTM, CDR2 ANQGSEA, per germline. The CDR3 runs 14 residues. In DNA form, the CDR3 reads TGCAGCGTTGCAGAGGGGGGAAGCAGTCAGCCCCAGCATTTT. It specifies CSVAEGGSSQPQHF.

On this clonotype itself: This clone may be a read error of a much larger clone one base away. This chain links TRBV5-5 with TRBJ2-7, with a weak D call TRBD1 (6 bases). Germline V CDR1 and CDR2: SGHKS, YYEKEE (reference sequence). The CDR3 runs 13 residues. The CDR3 reads CASSPTGLEERYF. Written as DNA, the CDR3 is TGTGCCAGCAGCCCCACAGGGCTAGAGGAGCGGTACTTC.

This clonotype was seen at least ten times. The V gene is TRBV4-3, the J gene TRBJ2-7; no definite D call. This CDR3 region has 14 residues. Germline V lookup: CDR1 LGHNA, CDR2 YSLEER. The ends were cut back, 3 bases at V and 2 bases at J, with 11 bases in the middle. Here the CDR3 reads CASSQEYWAYEQYF. The CDR3 DNA sequence: TGCGCCAGCAGCCAGGAGTATTGGGCCTACGAGCAGTACTTC.

The table lists this clonotype with many counts. The V gene is TRBV5-5, the J gene TRBJ1-1, with D perhaps matching TRBD1 (6 bases). The V gene lost 4 bases and the J gene lost 7 bases, with 11 bases spanning the gap. Germline CDR1 and CDR2: SGHKS and YYEKEE (reference sequence). The CDR3 has 12 residues. The CDR3 DNA is TGTGCCAGCAGCCGGGACATCCTTGAAGCTTTCTTT. Protein: CASSRDILEAFF.

The CDR3 coding sequence is TGCGCCAGCTCCGAGGGTCCAGCCTACGAGCAGTACGTC. It specifies CASSEGPAYEQYV. The J gene is TRBJ2-7, the V gene TRBV5-1, with D perhaps TRBD2 (5 bases). Trimming stripped 7 bases from V and 2 bases from J, with 13 bases between. Germline CDR1 and CDR2: SGHRS and YFSETQ. This CDR3 is 13 amino acids long.